A single sample gave rise to the 26 T cell receptor beta chains below, sequenced in a study of blood T cell repertoires in COVID-19 (dated by TCRdb to the early 2020s). The protocol used for the library was the immunoSEQ multiplex PCR assay. This is the immuneACCESS table as TCRdb keeps it, with only in-frame sequences that have V and J called. A part of the clones is gone; compared with another copy, unresolved V genes explain less than half, and the rest is unexplained. This sample holds 110,000 to 150,000 clones; approximately 86% were observed only once. Clones ranked in the top ten supply about 1.7% of the sample. The specimen sequenced was peripheral blood. These receptors were obtained from a man aged 65 to 85 with acute or convalescent COVID-19.

The genes are TRBV6-5 and TRBJ1-2, with D possibly being TRBD1 (5 bases). This CDR3 has 12 residues. Germline V gene lookup returns CDR1 MNHEY and CDR2 SVGAGI. The germline V and J ends were trimmed by 6 bases and 3 bases, with 8 bases remaining between them. In nucleotides, the CDR3 is TGTGCCAGCAGCCGGGGGGACTATGGCTACACCTTC. Protein product: CASSRGDYGYTF.

The chain recombines TRBV12-5 with TRBJ2-1, with D uncertain. Germline V gene lookup returns CDR1 LGHNT and CDR2 FRNRAP. This CDR3 has 14 residues. Trimming took 1 base from V and 7 from J, leaving 11 bases between them. In nucleotides, the CDR3 is TGTGCTAGTGGTTTGGGGTCTTTCGGGAATGAGCAGTTCTTC. The encoded protein is CASGLGSFGNEQFF.

V gene TRBV6-5 combines with J gene TRBJ1-2, with 8 bases identical to TRBD1. The CDR3 contains 14 residues. The ends lost 4 bases at V and 8 bases at J; junction bases unmatched: 9. Germline CDR1 MNHEY, CDR2 SVGAGI. The CDR3 region has the DNA TGTGCCAGCAGTTCGTCCGGGACAGGTGGAGGCTACACCTTC. This encodes CASSSSGTGGGYTF.

V usage is TRBV18 and J usage is TRBJ2-1, with 10 bases matching TRBD2. The CDR3 totals 17 residues. V was pared by 0 bases and J by 4 bases, with 6 bases of the junction left unmatched. The germline V gene has CDR1 KGHSH and CDR2 LQKENI. The CDR3 region has the DNA TGTGCCAGCTCACCACCGGCTAGCGGGGGACTATACAATGAGCAGTTCTTC. It encodes CASSPPASGGLYNEQFF.

This clone was found many times. The chain couples TRBV28 to TRBJ2-1; TRBD2 matches 8 bases. The CDR3 has 14 residues. V lost 6 bases and J lost 10; bases outside the gene matches: 11. Germline lookup yields CDR1 MDHEN and CDR2 SYDVKM. In DNA, the CDR3 is TGTGCCAGCAGCGTGATAGCGGGAATAGGGGAGCAGTTCTTC. Its translation: CASSVIAGIGEQFF.

The chain links TRBV9 to TRBJ1-5; D is possibly TRBD1 (5 bases). The CDR3 has 15 residues. The V end lost 4 bases, the J end lost 1 base, and 12 bases lay between the germline ends. CDR1 and CDR2 (germline): SGDLS, YYNGEE. The CDR3 loop is CASSPAGESNQPQHF. CDR3 nucleotides: TGTGCCAGCAGCCCCGCGGGGGAGAGCAATCAGCCCCAGCATTTT.

The chain combines TRBV28 with TRBJ2-7, with D possibly TRBD2 on 6 matching bases. CDR3 length: 14 residues. V was trimmed by 4 bases and J by 5 bases, leaving 15 bases between them. From germline, CDR1 is MDHEN and CDR2 SYDVKM. The CDR3 DNA reads as TGTGCCAGCAGTTCCGGGACTCTGAGGAACGAGCAGTACTTC. Translated, it gives CASSSGTLRNEQYF. The entire variable domain, with the rest obtained from reference TRBV28 and TRBJ2-7, is as follows: DVKVTQSSRYLVKRTGEKVFLECVQDMDHENMFWYRQDPGLGLRLIYFSYDVKMKEKGDIPEGYSVSREKKERFSLILESASTNQTSMYLCASSSGTLRNEQYFGPGTRLTVT.

This chain joins TRBV3-1 (or the pseudogene TRBV3-2) and TRBJ2-3; 8 nucleotides agree with TRBD2. Germline V gives CDR1 LGHDT, CDR2 YNNKEL (reference sequence). With V trimmed by 5 bases and J by 4 bases, 11 bases remained unmatched. This CDR3 is built from 16 residues. CDR3 loop: CASSNVGAGGSDTQYF. The CDR3 nucleotides read TGTGCCAGCAGCAACGTCGGGGCGGGGGGCTCAGATACGCAGTATTTT.

The J gene is TRBJ2-5, the V gene TRBV27; possible D gene TRBD2, 6 bases. The ends were cut back, 1 base at V and 5 bases at J, with 23 bases in the middle. Per the germline V gene, CDR1 is MNHEY and CDR2 is SMNVEV (reference sequence). CDR3 length: 18 amino acids. CDR3 coding DNA: TGTGCCAGCAGTTTATACCCCACCGGTGGCGGGGCTCAGGAGACCCAGTACTTC. Amino acids: CASSLYPTGGGAQETQYF.

V usage is TRBV6-5 and J usage is TRBJ2-5; 11 nucleotides agree with TRBD2. The CDR3 consists of 13 residues. V lost 6 bases, J lost 4 bases, and 1 base stayed unmatched. In germline, CDR1 is MNHEY, CDR2 SVGAGI. The CDR3 DNA follows: TGTGCCAGCAGCCTAGCGGGGGGAGAGACCCAGTACTTC. Translation: CASSLAGGETQYF.

V and J are TRBV5-1 and TRBJ2-2; weak D call: TRBD2 (5 bases). Trimming stripped 3 bases from V and 3 bases from J, with 15 bases between. The CDR3 length is 16 residues. Germline loops: CDR1 SGHRS, CDR2 YFSETQ. The DNA for the CDR3 is TGCGCCAGCAGCTCTGATCGGACTTCGGACACCGGGGAGCTGTTTTTT. This encodes CASSSDRTSDTGELFF.

This clone occurred once. The chain links TRBV5-1 to TRBJ2-1; D may be TRBD2 (6 bases). Germline loops: CDR1 SGHRS, CDR2 YFSETQ. CDR3 length: 15 amino acids. Between the trimmed V and J ends, which lost 0 bases and 2 bases, there was a span of 9 bases. CDR3 sequence (DNA): TGCGCCAGCAGCTTGGGACTAGTAGCCTACAATGAGCAGTTCTTC. Its protein product is CASSLGLVAYNEQFF. Full variable domain (rest looked up from reference TRBV5-1 and TRBJ2-1): KAGVTQTPRYLIKTRGQQVTLSCSPISGHRSVSWYQQTPGQGLQFLFEYFSETQRNKGNFPGRFSGRQFSNSRSEMNVSTLELGDSALYLCASSLGLVAYNEQFFGPGTRLTVL.

The gene calls are TRBV5-1 and TRBJ2-5; 11 bases line up with TRBD2. Losses at the gene ends were 4 bases for V and 1 base for J; bases not matched to a gene: 3. CDR3 length: 15 amino acids. Germline V CDR1 and CDR2: SGHRS, YFSETQ. The CDR3 DNA sequence: TGCGCCAGCAGCCCCGGGACTAGCGGCCAAGAGACCCAGTACTTC. Encoded protein: CASSPGTSGQETQYF.

This sequence joins TRBV5-1 and TRBJ2-5; 7 bases line up with TRBD1. The CDR3 loop spans 14 amino acids. Germline CDR1 reads SGHRS; CDR2 reads YFSETQ. V lost 4 bases to trimming and J lost 0 bases; unmatched junction nucleotides: 3. CDR3 nucleotide sequence: TGCGCCAGCAGCGTGGGACAGTACCAAGAGACCCAGTACTTC. The encoded protein is CASSVGQYQETQYF.

This chain uses TRBV6-5 with TRBJ1-2, with a tentative D call TRBD1 (6 bases). Per the germline V gene, CDR1 is MNHEY and CDR2 is SVGAGI. CDR3 size: 13 residues. Deletions cut 2 bases from V and 5 bases from J, with 9 bases between. The CDR3 loop is CASSYGGEYGYTF. As DNA, the CDR3 is TGTGCCAGCAGTTACGGGGGCGAGTATGGCTACACCTTC.

The rearrangement joins TRBV29-1 to TRBJ2-3; 16 bases map to TRBD2. The CDR3 extends over 15 amino acids. Germline-derived CDR1 and CDR2 are SQVTM and ANQGSEA. V was clipped by 7 bases and J by 5 bases; unmatched bases: 6. The CDR3 region is CSAPGLAGGRDTQYF. In nucleotides, the CDR3 is TGCAGCGCACCGGGACTAGCGGGAGGGCGAGATACGCAGTATTTT.

This chain uses TRBV24-1 with TRBJ2-5; D may be TRBD1 (5 bases). Germline V CDR1 and CDR2: KGHDR, SFDVKD. The V end lost 3 bases, the J end lost 5 bases, and 9 bases lay between the germline ends. The CDR3 is 13 amino acids. CDR3 sequence reads: CATSDPGWETQYF. CDR3 nucleotides: TGTGCCACCAGTGATCCAGGGTGGGAGACCCAGTACTTC.

Turning to this clone: One end of the junction does not line up with germline, which may come from a read error. This same CDR3 is encoded by further DNA sequences in the sample. The chain combines TRBV25-1 with TRBJ2-3; 10 bases agree with TRBD1. Germline V gives CDR1 MGHDK, CDR2 SYGVNS. The CDR3 is made up of 15 amino acids. The CDR3 sequence is CASSDRDRGSDTQYF. The CDR3, as DNA: TGTGCCAGCAGTGACCGGGACAGGGGATCAGATACGCAGTACTTT.

The J gene is TRBJ1-1, the V gene TRBV2, with 9 bases lining up with TRBD1. The CDR3 extends over 15 amino acids. V shed 3 bases and J 5 bases; nucleotides not matched to a gene: 7. Germline CDR1 and CDR2: SNHLY and FYNNEI. CDR3 residues: CASSEEQGARTEAFF. The CDR3 DNA is TGTGCCAGCAGTGAGGAACAGGGGGCGCGAACTGAAGCTTTCTTT.

The chain has TRBV7-9 and TRBJ1-2; 8 nucleotides line up with TRBD1. With V trimmed by 4 bases and J by 2 bases, 6 bases remained unmatched. Germline assignment: CDR1 SEHNR and CDR2 FQNEAQ (reference sequence). This CDR3 has 15 residues. Here the CDR3 DNA reads TGTGCCAGCAGCTCCTGGACAGGGACGAACTATGGCTACACCTTC. Encoded protein: CASSSWTGTNYGYTF.

The chain combines TRBV10-3 with TRBJ1-3, with a possible D match to TRBD1 (6 bases). Germline V gene lookup returns CDR1 ENHRY and CDR2 SYGVKD. Trimming stripped 6 bases from V and 1 base from J, with 7 bases between. CDR3 length: 13 residues. CDR3 bases: TGTGCCATCAGAGGACAGTCTGGAAACACCATATATTTT. Translation: CAIRGQSGNTIYF.

This sequence joins TRBV19 and TRBJ2-6; D gene uncertain. The CDR3 has 13 residues. V dropped 6 bases and J dropped 2 bases, with 5 bases sitting between them. From germline, CDR1 is LNHDA and CDR2 SQIVND (reference sequence). CDR3 in amino acids: CASSPPGANVLTF. CDR3 bases: TGTGCCAGTAGCCCTCCTGGGGCCAACGTCCTGACTTTC.

The V call is TRBV30, the J call TRBJ2-2, with TRBD1 identical over 8 bases. Germline lookup yields CDR1 GTSNPN and CDR2 SVGIG (reference sequence). The CDR3 has 15 amino acids. The V segment lost 4 bases and the J segment 4 bases; nucleotides outside the gene matches: 8. The CDR3 DNA follows: TGTGCCTGGAATTCGCAGGGGGCGGGCACCGGGGAGCTGTTTTTT. Translation gives CAWNSQGAGTGELFF.

CDR3 bases: TGTGCCAGCACCCAAGACACAAACAATTCACCCCTCCACTTT. This translates into CASTQDTNNSPLHF. This rearrangement joins TRBV6-5 to TRBJ1-6; D gene unclear. Germline CDR1 is MNHEY and CDR2 is SVGAGI. Trimming removed 7 bases at V and 7 bases at J, with 14 bases between. The CDR3 has 14 amino acids.

The chain is built from TRBV5-1 and TRBJ1-4, with D possibly matching TRBD1 (5 bases). The CDR3 sequence is 15 residues long. Germline CDR1 and CDR2: SGHRS and YFSETQ. V lost 4 bases and J lost 1, with 11 bases in between. The CDR3 sequence is CASSIGHVTNEKLFF. Written as DNA, the CDR3 is TGCGCCAGCAGCATCGGACACGTAACTAATGAAAAACTGTTTTTT.

The chain is built from TRBV5-1 and TRBJ2-1; D gene uncertain. CDR3 size: 13 residues. Germline V CDR1 and CDR2: SGHRS, YFSETQ. Trimming removed 2 bases at V and 1 base at J, with 4 bases between. The CDR3 sequence: CASSLQSYNEQFF. The CDR3 region has the DNA TGCGCCAGCAGCTTACAGTCCTACAATGAGCAGTTCTTC.